A single sample is the source of the 24 T cell receptor beta chains below, sequenced in a study of blood T cell repertoires in COVID-19. Only in-frame clones appear in the TCRdb table, and some are missing; sequencing was by immunoSEQ multiplex PCR. The data contain 150,000 to 200,000 clones, approximately 87% of them seen just once; the ten biggest clones take up around an eighth. Sequenced input: peripheral blood. Receptors were obtained from a woman between 65 and 79 years old with COVID-19, enrolled during active disease.

This clone was picked up a small number of times. The J gene is TRBJ1-4, the V gene TRBV5-1; 7 bases agree with TRBD1. V shed 9 bases, J shed 3 bases, and the junction held 11 bases outside the gene matches. Germline loops: CDR1 SGHRS, CDR2 YFSETQ. The CDR3 sequence is 15 residues long. CDR3: CATAWGTVANEKLFF. The CDR3, as DNA: TGCGCCACAGCCTGGGGGACAGTGGCTAATGAAAAACTGTTTTTT.

This clone has a single count. The gene calls are TRBV9 and TRBJ1-6; D not resolved. This CDR3 is built from 15 residues. V shed 0 bases and J shed 0 bases, with 4 bases lying between them. The germline V gene has CDR1 SGDLS and CDR2 YYNGEE. DNA for the CDR3: TGTGCCAGCAGCGTAGGGAGCTCCTATAATTCACCCCTCCACTTT. The encoded protein is CASSVGSSYNSPLHF.

This sequence joins TRBV4-1 and TRBJ2-7; TRBD1 aligns across 7 bases. Germline CDR1 reads MGHRA; CDR2 reads YSYEKL. This CDR3 comprises 15 residues. V was pared by 3 bases and J by 3 bases, with 8 bases of the junction left unmatched. DNA of the CDR3: TGCGCCAGCAGCCACCAACTCGGGACAGTCTACGAGCAGTACTTC. Protein: CASSHQLGTVYEQYF.

The rearrangement uses TRBV6-6 and TRBJ1-6; D is unclear. The ends were cut back, 3 bases at V and 1 base at J, with 7 bases in the middle. Germline loops: CDR1 MNHNY, CDR2 SVGAGI (reference sequence). The CDR3 runs to 15 residues. The CDR3 here is CASSYRGSYNSPLHF. The CDR3 bases are TGTGCCAGCAGTTATAGAGGGTCCTATAATTCACCCCTCCACTTT.

This chain joins TRBV5-1 and TRBJ2-5, with 7 bases that match TRBD1. J was trimmed by 5 bases and V by 4 bases; bases with no gene match: 17. This CDR3 region has 17 residues. Germline loops: CDR1 SGHRS, CDR2 YFSETQ. CDR3 DNA: TGCGCCAGCAGCAGATCCCGTACAGGGGCGGAAGGTGAGACCCAGTACTTC. This encodes CASSRSRTGAEGETQYF.

J is TRBJ2-1 and V is TRBV11-1, with D possibly being TRBD1 (6 bases). Germline V gene data show CDR1 as SGHAT and CDR2 as FQDESV (reference sequence). The CDR3 sequence is 13 residues long. V dropped 7 bases and J dropped 6 bases, with 13 bases sitting between them. The CDR3 here is CASNSDRLNEQFF. Written as DNA, the CDR3 is TGTGCCAGCAACTCGGACAGACTCAATGAGCAGTTCTTC. Filled out from reference TRBV11-1 and TRBJ2-1, the complete variable domain reads EAEVAQSPRYKITEKSQAVAFWCDPISGHATLYWYRQILGQGPELLVQFQDESVVDDSQLPKDRFSAERLKGVDSTLKIQPAELGDSAMYLCASNSDRLNEQFFGPGTRLTVL.

The chain recombines TRBV10-3 with TRBJ2-5; the match to TRBD1 covers 8 bases. Looked up from germline, CDR1 is ENHRY and CDR2 is SYGVKD. The trim removed 11 bases at V and 3 bases at J, leaving 8 bases unmatched. The CDR3 runs to 13 residues. The CDR3 nucleotides are TGTGCCTTGGGGACAGGAACAAAAGAGACCCAGTACTTC. It specifies CALGTGTKETQYF.

This clone showed up just a few times. This rearrangement joins TRBV24-1 to TRBJ2-1, with 8 positions matching TRBD1. Trimming took 4 bases from V and 6 from J; bases not matched to a gene: 10. The length of the CDR3 is 16 residues. CDR1 is KGHDR and CDR2 is SFDVKD in the germline V gene. The CDR3 reads CATSEHRDRPFNEQFF. Here the CDR3 DNA reads TGTGCCACCAGTGAACACCGGGACAGGCCTTTCAATGAGCAGTTCTTC.

The rearrangement uses TRBV5-1 and TRBJ2-7; the D gene is possibly TRBD1 (5 bases). The CDR3 contains 15 residues. V lost 1 base, J lost 3 bases, and 14 bases lay in between. Per germline, CDR1 SGHRS and CDR2 YFSETQ. CDR3 coding DNA: TGCGCCAGCAGCTTGCAGGGCGGATACCTCTACGAGCAGTACTTC. Protein sequence: CASSLQGGYLYEQYF.

The chain links TRBV28 to TRBJ2-3; 7 positions match TRBD1. The CDR3 runs 13 residues. Trimming at V came to 6 bases and at J to 1 base, leaving 1 base not matched to a gene. Per germline, CDR1 MDHEN and CDR2 SYDVKM. The CDR3 spells CASRGTGTDTQYF. The CDR3 region has the DNA TGTGCCAGCAGAGGGACAGGCACAGATACGCAGTATTTT. Full variable domain (missing parts from reference TRBV28 and TRBJ2-3): DVKVTQSSRYLVKRTGEKVFLECVQDMDHENMFWYRQDPGLGLRLIYFSYDVKMKEKGDIPEGYSVSREKKERFSLILESASTNQTSMYLCASRGTGTDTQYFGPGTRLTVL.

The CDR3 region is CASTRQGANSEQYF. CDR3 nucleotides: TGTGCCAGCACGCGACAGGGGGCAAATAGCGAGCAGTACTTC. This rearrangement joins TRBV7-9 to TRBJ2-7; TRBD1 aligns across 10 bases. CDR3 size: 14 residues. Trimming cost V 7 bases and J 6 bases; bases outside gene matches: 9. CDR1 and CDR2 (germline): SEHNR, FQNEAQ (reference sequence).

The chain is built from TRBV10-3 and TRBJ2-3, with 11 bases identical to TRBD2. Trimming took 3 bases from V and 0 from J; bases not matched to a gene: 5. The germline V gene has CDR1 ENHRY and CDR2 SYGVKD. The CDR3 contains 17 residues. CDR3 DNA sequence: TGTGCCATCAGTGATGGGCTAGCGGGAGGTAGCACAGATACGCAGTATTTT. As protein: CAISDGLAGGSTDTQYF.

Here the CDR3 reads CASTVGTLNTGELFF. The CDR3 DNA is TGTGCCAGCACCGTCGGGACACTGAACACCGGGGAGCTGTTTTTT. The J gene is TRBJ2-2, the V gene TRBV7-2, with a tentative D call TRBD1 (6 bases). The CDR3 sequence is 15 residues long. The V end lost 7 bases, the J end lost 1 base, and 13 bases lay between the germline ends. Per germline, CDR1 SGHTA and CDR2 FQGNSA.

The chain joins TRBV5-4 to TRBJ2-7, with a tentative D call TRBD2 (6 bases). The germline V gene has CDR1 SGHNT and CDR2 YYREEE (reference sequence). The CDR3 has 14 residues. V lost 4 bases, J lost 4 bases, and 15 bases lay in between. CDR3 DNA sequence: TGTGCCAGCAGCCGGCCGGGACTGGGATACGAGCAGTACTTC. Protein: CASSRPGLGYEQYF. Drawing the rest from reference TRBV5-4 and TRBJ2-7, the complete variable domain is ETGVTQSPTHLIKTRGQQVTLRCSSQSGHNTVSWYQQALGQGPQFIFQYYREEENGRGNFPPRFSGLQFPNYSSELNVNALELDDSALYLCASSRPGLGYEQYFGPGTRLTVT.

The V gene is TRBV18, the J gene TRBJ2-3; 7 bases agree with TRBD2. Germline CDR1 reads KGHSH; CDR2 reads LQKENI. This CDR3 is 14 amino acids long. V lost 2 bases to trimming and J lost 5 bases; unmatched junction nucleotides: 4. CDR3 residues: CASSPSGDGDTQYF. In nucleotides, the CDR3 is TGTGCCAGCTCACCAAGCGGGGATGGAGATACGCAGTATTTT.

V is TRBV5-6 and J is TRBJ1-6; D not resolved. From germline, CDR1 is SGHDT and CDR2 YYEEEE. The CDR3 is 16 amino acids. V was clipped by 1 base and J by 0 bases, with 8 bases between them. The CDR3 loop reads CASSLWSGSYNSPLHF. The CDR3 DNA reads TGTGCCAGCAGCTTGTGGTCAGGCTCCTATAATTCACCCCTCCACTTT.

The gene calls are TRBV7-9 and TRBJ2-7, with 10 bases matching TRBD2. Germline CDR1 reads SEHNR; CDR2 reads FQNEAQ (reference sequence). After removal of 1 base from V and 4 bases from J, the junction contained 10 bases not matched to a gene. This CDR3 region has 17 residues. The CDR3 DNA reads TGTGCCAGCAGCTTAGAAGGGCTAGCGGGAGATCCGTACGAGCAGTACTTC. Its translation: CASSLEGLAGDPYEQYF.

This clone was recorded once. The chain is built from TRBV15 and TRBJ1-2; D not certain. Trimming shortened V by 0 bases and J by 7 bases, and 15 bases separated the two germline ends. CDR1 LNHNV and CDR2 YYDKDF come from the germline V gene (reference sequence). CDR3 length: 15 residues. The CDR3 sequence: CATSRDGGNLAGYTF. The CDR3 DNA is TGTGCCACCAGCAGAGATGGAGGAAATCTTGCTGGCTACACCTTC.

The chain couples TRBV3-1 (or the pseudogene TRBV3-2) to TRBJ1-5; D perhaps matches TRBD1 (5 bases). CDR1 is LGHDT and CDR2 is YNNKEL in the germline V gene (reference sequence). This CDR3 is 14 amino acids long. V shed 3 bases and J shed 3 bases, with 9 bases lying between them. The CDR3 loop reads CASSHGADNQPQHF. The CDR3 region has the DNA TGTGCCAGCAGCCATGGGGCAGACAATCAGCCCCAGCATTTT.

This clone was found once. V is TRBV19 and J is TRBJ1-1, with D hard to call. The germline V and J ends were trimmed by 4 bases and 3 bases, with 6 bases remaining between them. This CDR3 is 12 amino acids long. In germline, CDR1 is LNHDA, CDR2 SQIVND (reference sequence). The CDR3 coding sequence is TGTGCCAGTAGTAACGGGGACACTGAAGCTTTCTTT. This gives the protein CASSNGDTEAFF.

The genes are TRBV30 and TRBJ1-2; D might be TRBD1 (5 bases). From germline, CDR1 is GTSNPN and CDR2 SVGIG (reference sequence). Trimming pared 7 bases from V and 0 bases from J, leaving 12 bases between. The CDR3 spans 13 residues. CDR3 nucleotide sequence: TGTGCCTACCCACAGGCGTCTAACTATGGCTACACCTTC. Its translation is CAYPQASNYGYTF.

This rearrangement joins TRBV7-9 to TRBJ2-2; 13 positions match TRBD2. With 6 bases clipped from V and 6 bases from J, the junction kept 7 bases outside the gene matches. Germline lookup yields CDR1 SEHNR and CDR2 FQNEAQ (reference sequence). The CDR3 totals 16 residues. The CDR3 spells CASSWTSGRLSGELFF. Written as DNA, the CDR3 is TGTGCCAGCAGTTGGACTAGCGGGAGACTTTCCGGGGAGCTGTTTTTT.

V and J are TRBV19 and TRBJ1-1; D unresolved. V was pared by 8 bases and J by 4 bases, with 17 bases between. Germline V gene sequence: CDR1 LNHDA, CDR2 SQIVND (reference sequence). This CDR3 region has 14 residues. In DNA form, the CDR3 reads TGTGCCAGTCTGAAAAGGGCGGGTGGCACTGAAGCTTTCTTT. Protein product: CASLKRAGGTEAFF.

The chain has TRBV7-3 and TRBJ1-1; D is undetermined. The CDR3 runs 13 residues. Trimming took 4 bases from V and 6 from J, leaving 12 bases between them. Germline V lookup: CDR1 SGHTA, CDR2 FQGTGA. DNA for the CDR3: TGTGCCAGCAGCTCCTCGGGATCCTCTGAAGCTTTCTTT. Translation: CASSSSGSSEAFF.